This T cell receptor (beta chain) was observed in a study of CD8 T cells in ankylosing spondylitis. About this clonotype itself: Its antigen remains unidentified.

Overall study results and limits: Made up of roughly 8 highly homologous variants, a TCR beta motif appeared characteristic of ankylosing spondylitis blood.

Generation of TCR beta libraries employed quantitative 5'-RACE incorporating molecular barcodes. MiXCR was run by TCRdb on the 5' RACE reads, yielding one entry per CDR3 protein. The sample holds roughly 120,000 distinct CDR3 sequences; roughly 7.3% are singletons and the top ten take less than 15%. Sequencing used blood, either unsorted or a sorted T cell fraction (not recorded which). The source is a male donor with ankylosing spondylitis or in good health (not recorded which).

The DNA for the CDR3 is TGCGCCAGCAGCCCCGGGACTACCAACACCGGGGAGCTGTTTTTT. Translation: CASSPGTTNTGELFF. The rearrangement uses TRBV5-1 and TRBJ2-2; 7 nucleotides line up with TRBD2. Trimming cost V 4 bases and J 2 bases; bases outside gene matches: 5. CDR3 length: 15 amino acids. CDR1 is SGHRS, CDR2 YFSETQ, per germline.